This record looks at one TCR beta chain sequence and its context. Antigen: not known. The data belong to a study of tumor and adjacent non-tumor tissue in lung cancer. About the study: Aged roughly 31 to 80 years, patients included 10 men and 5 women with stage I to III disease.

RNA was extracted from bulk tissue without any cell sorting. This non-tumor lung sample came from over 3 cm beyond the tumor edge. Chemotherapy-naive patients with new lung cancer underwent thoracic surgery in China, August–late 2014. Study-wide results and limits: Top 100 clones took a larger repertoire share in normal lung.

Germline V gives CDR1 DFQATT, CDR2 SNEGSKA (reference sequence). V lost 4 bases to trimming and J lost 13 bases; unmatched junction nucleotides: 13. The CDR3 totals 15 residues. Three rounds of nested PCR, following a modified ARM-PCR protocol, produced the TCRbeta library. TCRdb re-called the multiplex PCR reads with MiXCR, one entry per CDR3 protein. The sample lists 85,000 to 130,000 distinct CDR3 sequences, less than 75% occurring once. This sequence originates from a man aged 25 to 40 with non-small cell lung cancer. Material for sequencing was distant non-tumor lung tissue. The V gene is TRBV20-1, the J gene TRBJ2-1; 13 nucleotides line up with TRBD2. The CDR3 nucleotides are TGCAGTGCTAACCCGACTAGCGGGGGGCTGAGTGAACAGTTCTTC. The encoded protein is CSANPTSGGLSEQFF.